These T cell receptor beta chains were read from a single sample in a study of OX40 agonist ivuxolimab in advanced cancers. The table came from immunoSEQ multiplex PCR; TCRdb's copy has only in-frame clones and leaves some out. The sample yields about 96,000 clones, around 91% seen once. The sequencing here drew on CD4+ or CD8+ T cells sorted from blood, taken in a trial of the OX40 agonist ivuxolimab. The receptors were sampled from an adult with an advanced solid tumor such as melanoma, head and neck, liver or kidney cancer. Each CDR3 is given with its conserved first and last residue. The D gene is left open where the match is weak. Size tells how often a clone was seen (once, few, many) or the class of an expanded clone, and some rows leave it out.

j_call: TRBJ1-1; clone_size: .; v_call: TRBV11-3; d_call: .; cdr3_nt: TGTGCCAGCAGCTTGGACACTGAAGCTTTCTTT; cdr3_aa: CASSLDTEAFF
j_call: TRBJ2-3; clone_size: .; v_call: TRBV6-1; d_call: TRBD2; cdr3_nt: TGTGCCAGCAACTTACTAGCGGGAGCCCCGGATACGCAGTATTTT; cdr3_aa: CASNLLAGAPDTQYF
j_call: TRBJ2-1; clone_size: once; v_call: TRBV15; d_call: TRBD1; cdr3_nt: TGTGCCACCAGCAGAGATATCGGGACAGGGGACAATGAGCAGTTCTTC; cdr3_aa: CATSRDIGTGDNEQFF
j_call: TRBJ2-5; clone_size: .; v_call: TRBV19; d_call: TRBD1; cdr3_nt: TGTGCCAGTAGTTGGGGACAGGGCATTTCAGGGACCCAGTACTTC; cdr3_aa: CASSWGQGISGTQYF
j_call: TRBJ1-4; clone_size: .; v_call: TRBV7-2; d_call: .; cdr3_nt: TGTGCCAGCAGCCTTTCTAATGAAAAACTGTTTTTT; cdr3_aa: CASSLSNEKLFF
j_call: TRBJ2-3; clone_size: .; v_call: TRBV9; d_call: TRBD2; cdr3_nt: TGTGCCAGCAGCGTAGTTGCTAATGGGGGGGATAGTACGCAGTATTTT; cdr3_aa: CASSVVANGGDSTQYF
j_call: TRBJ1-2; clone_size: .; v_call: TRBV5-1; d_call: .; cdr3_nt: TGCGCCAGCAGCTTGGTTGGGGCCAGTGGCTACACCTTC; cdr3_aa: CASSLVGASGYTF
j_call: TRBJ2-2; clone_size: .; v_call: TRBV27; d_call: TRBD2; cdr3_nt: TGTGCCAGCAGTATGAGGGAGGGCATCGGGGAGCTGTTTTTT; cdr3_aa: CASSMREGIGELFF
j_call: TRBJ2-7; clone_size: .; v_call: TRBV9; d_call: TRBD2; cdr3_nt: TGTGCCAGCAGCCTGGGACTAGCGGGAAATATCGACGAGCAGTACTTC; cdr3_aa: CASSLGLAGNIDEQYF
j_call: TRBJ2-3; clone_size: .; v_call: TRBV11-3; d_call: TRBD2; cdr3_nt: TGTGCCAGCAGCTTAACGGCTAGCGGGGGAGGCACAGATACGCAGTATTTT; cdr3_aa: CASSLTASGGGTDTQYF
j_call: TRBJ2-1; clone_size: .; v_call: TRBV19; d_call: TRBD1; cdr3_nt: TGTGCCAGTACGGGACAGGGGTTAACCTACAATGAGCAGTTCTTC; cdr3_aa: CASTGQGLTYNEQFF
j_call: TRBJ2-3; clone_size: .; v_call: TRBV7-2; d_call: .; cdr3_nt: TGTGCCAGCACTAAGGACTTTAGCACAGATACGCAGTATTTT; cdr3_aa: CASTKDFSTDTQYF
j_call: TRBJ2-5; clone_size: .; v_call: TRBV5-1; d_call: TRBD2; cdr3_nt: TGCGCCAGCAGCTTTACCTCCGGACTAGCGGGAGGAGGGGGGACCCAGTACTTC; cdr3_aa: CASSFTSGLAGGGGTQYF
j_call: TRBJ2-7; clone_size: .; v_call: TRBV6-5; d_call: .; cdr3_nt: TGTGCCAGCAGTTACTCGATCCGGGAGCAGGGCTACGAGCAGTACTTC; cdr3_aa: CASSYSIREQGYEQYF
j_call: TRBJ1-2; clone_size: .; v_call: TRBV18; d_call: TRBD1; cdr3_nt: TGTGCCAGCTCACCCGTCAGGGACAGTGGTGGCTACACCTTC; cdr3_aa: CASSPVRDSGGYTF
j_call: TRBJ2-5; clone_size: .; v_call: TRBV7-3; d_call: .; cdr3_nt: TGTGCCAGCAGCTTCGGGGGAAACCAAGAGACCCAGTACTTC; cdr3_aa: CASSFGGNQETQYF
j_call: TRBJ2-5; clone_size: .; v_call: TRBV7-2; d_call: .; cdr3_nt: TGTGCCAGCAGCTTAGTAGGGCAGCCCGGGACCCAGTACTTC; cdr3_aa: CASSLVGQPGTQYF
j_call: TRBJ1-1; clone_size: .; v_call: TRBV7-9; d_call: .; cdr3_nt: TGTGCCAGCAGCCCCCCTGTTTTGACGGAGAACACTGAAGCTTTCTTT; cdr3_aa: CASSPPVLTENTEAFF
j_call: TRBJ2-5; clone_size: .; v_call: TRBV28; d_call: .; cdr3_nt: TGTGCCAGCAGTTTTAGAGGGGGGAAGACCCAGTACTTC; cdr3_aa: CASSFRGGKTQYF
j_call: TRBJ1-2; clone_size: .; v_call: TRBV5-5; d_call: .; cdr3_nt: TGTGCCAGCAGCCTCCAACAGGACTCAATCGGCTACACCTTC; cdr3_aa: CASSLQQDSIGYTF
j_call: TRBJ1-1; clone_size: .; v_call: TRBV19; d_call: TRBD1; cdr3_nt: TGTGCCAGTACCGACAGGGACAGCTACACTGAAGCTTTCTTT; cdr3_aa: CASTDRDSYTEAFF
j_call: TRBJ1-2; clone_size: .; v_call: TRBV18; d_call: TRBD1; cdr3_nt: TGTGCCAGCTCACCGGCGGACAGGGTCTATGGCTACACCTTC; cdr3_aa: CASSPADRVYGYTF
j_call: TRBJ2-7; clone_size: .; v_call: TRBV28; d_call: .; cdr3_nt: TGTGCCAGCAACCTGGACCTCTACGAGCAGTACTTC; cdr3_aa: CASNLDLYEQYF
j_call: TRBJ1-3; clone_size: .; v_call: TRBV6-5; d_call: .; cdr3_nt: TGTGCCAGCAGTTACAGCAATCGGGGCACCATATATTTT; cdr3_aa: CASSYSNRGTIYF
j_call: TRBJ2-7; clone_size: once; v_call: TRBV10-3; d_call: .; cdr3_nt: TGTGCCATCCGAACAGGGACCTTCTCCTACGAGCAGTACTTC; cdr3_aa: CAIRTGTFSYEQYF
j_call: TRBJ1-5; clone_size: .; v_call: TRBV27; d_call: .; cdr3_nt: TGTGCCAGCAGTTTGATCAGGGAGAGGGGTCAGCCCCAGCATTTT; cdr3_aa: CASSLIRERGQPQHF
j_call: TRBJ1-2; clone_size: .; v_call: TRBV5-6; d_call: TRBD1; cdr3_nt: TGTGCCAGCAGCTTGGATCCGGCAGGGGGCGGCTATGGCTACACCTTC; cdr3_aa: CASSLDPAGGGYGYTF
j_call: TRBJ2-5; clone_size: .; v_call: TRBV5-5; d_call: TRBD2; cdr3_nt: TGTGCCAGCAGCTTCCCAGCGGGAGGGGTCCAAGAGACCCAGTACTTC; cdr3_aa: CASSFPAGGVQETQYF
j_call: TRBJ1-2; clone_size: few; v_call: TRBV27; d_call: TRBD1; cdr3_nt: TGTGCCAGCAGTCCCGGGGACAGGGCTGGCTACACCTTC; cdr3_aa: CASSPGDRAGYTF
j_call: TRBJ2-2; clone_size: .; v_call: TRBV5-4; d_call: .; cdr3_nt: TGTGCCAGCGCCCCGGACAGCGGGGCGGACACCGGGGAGCTGTTTTTT; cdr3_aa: CASAPDSGADTGELFF
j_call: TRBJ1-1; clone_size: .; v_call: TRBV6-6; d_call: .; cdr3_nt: TGTGCCAGCAGCCAATACACTGAAGCTTTCTTT; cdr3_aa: CASSQYTEAFF
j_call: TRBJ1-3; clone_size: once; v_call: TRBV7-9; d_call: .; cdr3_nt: TGTGCCAGCAGCCCCCCTGGGGGCGGAGACTCTGGAAACACCATATATTTT; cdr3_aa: CASSPPGGGDSGNTIYF
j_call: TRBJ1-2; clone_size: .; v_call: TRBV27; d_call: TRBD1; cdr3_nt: TGTGCCAGCAGTTGGGACAGGTTCTATGGCTACACCTTC; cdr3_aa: CASSWDRFYGYTF
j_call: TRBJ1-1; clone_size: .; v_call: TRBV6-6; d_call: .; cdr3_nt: TGTGCCAGCACCCCTGAAGGGCGTCGGACTGAAGCTTTCTTT; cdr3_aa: CASTPEGRRTEAFF
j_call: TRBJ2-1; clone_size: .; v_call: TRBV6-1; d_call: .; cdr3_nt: TGTGCCAGCAGGGACAGCCCGAGCTCCTACAATGAGCAGTTCTTC; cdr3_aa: CASRDSPSSYNEQFF